This TCR beta chain was sequenced for a study of CD8+ T cells in alopecia areata. For the study at large: Recipients were roughly 6-10-week-old female C3H/HeJ mice grafted with skin from roughly 6-13-month-old C3H/HeJ donors with spontaneous alopecia. Study-level points and caveats: Normal-skin resident alphabeta T cells also appear among scalp sample sequences. Relative to normal scalp, lesional scalp, especially alopecia totalis/universalis, showed higher clonality. With patients, TCR sharing proved less clear than in mice, a difference possibly related to HLA.

This clone was observed at least ten times. Its antigen is as yet unknown. Here the gene names and germline are mouse. The read is 4 residues too short to cover the CDR3 end, so that end is filled in from the germline J gene. Pooled cells of cutaneous lymph node origin were sorted on CD4, CD8alpha, NKG2D, NKG2ACE and other markers. It was cDNA, reverse transcribed from extracted RNA, that served as the sequencing template. Sequencing was performed with immunoSEQ multiplex PCR; in TCRdb, only in-frame clones are kept and a portion is missing. The sample presents around 290,000 clones, none singletons. CDR1 is MNHDT, CDR2 YYDKIL, per germline. The CDR3 is 15 amino acids. The J segment lost 3 bases and the V segment lost 5 bases, leaving 7 bases of the junction unmatched.

This TCR came from a C3H/HeJ mouse with alopecia areata. This line is of MHC haplotype H2-k. The sample consisted of CD4+ T cells sorted from a lymph node. J is TRBJ1-2 and V is TRBV17, with TRBD1 matching 9 bases. The CDR3 sequence: CASSPGTGLDSDYTF. The DNA read from the CDR3 is TGTGCTAGCAGTCCCGGGACAGGGTTGGACTCC.